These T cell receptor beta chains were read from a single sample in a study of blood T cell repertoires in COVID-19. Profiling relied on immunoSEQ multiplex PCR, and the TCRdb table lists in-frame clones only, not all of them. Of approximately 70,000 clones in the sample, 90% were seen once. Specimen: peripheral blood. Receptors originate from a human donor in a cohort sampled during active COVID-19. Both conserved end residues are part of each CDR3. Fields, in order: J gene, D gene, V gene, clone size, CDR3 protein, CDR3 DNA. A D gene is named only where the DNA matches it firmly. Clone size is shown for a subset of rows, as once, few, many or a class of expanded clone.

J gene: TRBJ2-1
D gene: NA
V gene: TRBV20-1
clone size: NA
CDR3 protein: CSASLGSSYNEQFF
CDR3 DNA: TGCAGTGCTAGTCTAGGTAGCTCCTACAATGAGCAGTTCTTC

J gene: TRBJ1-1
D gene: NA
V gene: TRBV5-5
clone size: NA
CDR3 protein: CASSFAHTEAFF
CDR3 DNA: TGTGCCAGCAGCTTTGCGCACACTGAAGCTTTCTTT

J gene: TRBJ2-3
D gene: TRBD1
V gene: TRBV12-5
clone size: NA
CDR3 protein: CASGPGTGTADTQYF
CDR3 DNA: TGTGCTAGTGGACCTGGGACAGGGACTGCAGATACGCAGTATTTT

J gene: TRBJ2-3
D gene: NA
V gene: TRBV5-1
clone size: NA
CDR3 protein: CASSLGAISSTDTQYF
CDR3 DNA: TGCGCCAGCAGCTTGGGGGCTATTTCTAGCACAGATACGCAGTATTTT

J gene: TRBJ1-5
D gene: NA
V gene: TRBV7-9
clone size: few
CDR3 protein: CASSLERGPQHF
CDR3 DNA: TGTGCCAGCAGCTTAGAGCGGGGGCCCCAGCATTTT

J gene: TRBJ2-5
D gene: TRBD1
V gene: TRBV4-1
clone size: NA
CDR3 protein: CASSQEGTGVGTQYF
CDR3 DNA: TGCGCCAGCAGCCAAGAGGGGACAGGGGTTGGGACCCAGTACTTC

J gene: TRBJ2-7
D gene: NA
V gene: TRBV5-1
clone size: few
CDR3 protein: CASSLIPTGQLYEQYF
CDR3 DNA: TGCGCCAGCAGCTTAATTCCTACGGGACAACTCTACGAGCAGTACTTC

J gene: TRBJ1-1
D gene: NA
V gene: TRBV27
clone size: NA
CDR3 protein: CASSLGQKSSVAFF
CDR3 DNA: TGTGCCAGCAGTCTAGGACAGAAGTCCTCAGTCGCTTTCTTT

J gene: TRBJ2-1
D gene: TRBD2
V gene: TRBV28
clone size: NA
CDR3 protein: CASSLGLAGHNEQFF
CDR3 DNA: TGTGCCAGCAGTTTAGGGCTAGCGGGACATAATGAGCAGTTCTTC

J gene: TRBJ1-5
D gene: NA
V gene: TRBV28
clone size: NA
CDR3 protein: CASSLGGVGRQPQHF
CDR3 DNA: TGTGCCAGCAGTTTGGGGGGGGTGGGACGTCAGCCCCAGCATTTT

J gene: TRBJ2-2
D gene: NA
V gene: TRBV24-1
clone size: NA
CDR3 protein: CATSDFSLPNTGELFF
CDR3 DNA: TGTGCCACCAGTGATTTTAGTCTGCCGAACACCGGGGAGCTGTTTTTT

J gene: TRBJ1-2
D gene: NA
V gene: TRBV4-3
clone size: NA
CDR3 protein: CASSQDLQNYGYTF
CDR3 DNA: TGCGCCAGCAGCCAAGATTTACAGAACTATGGCTACACCTTC

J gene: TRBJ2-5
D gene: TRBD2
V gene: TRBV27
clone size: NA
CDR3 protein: CASSLSASGSRAETQYF
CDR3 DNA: TGTGCCAGCAGTTTATCGGCTAGCGGGAGTAGGGCGGAGACCCAGTACTTC

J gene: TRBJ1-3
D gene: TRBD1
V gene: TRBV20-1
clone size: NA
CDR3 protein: CSASDRGAGNTIYF
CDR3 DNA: TGCAGTGCTAGTGACAGGGGGGCTGGAAACACCATATATTTT

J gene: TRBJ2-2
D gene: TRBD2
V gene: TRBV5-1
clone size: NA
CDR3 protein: CASSTEAGGDGGELFF
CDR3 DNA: TGCGCCAGCAGCACCGAAGCGGGGGGCGATGGCGGGGAGCTGTTTTTT

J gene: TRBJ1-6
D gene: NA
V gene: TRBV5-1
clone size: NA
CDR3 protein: CASSLGLRGNSPLHF
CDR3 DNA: TGCGCCAGCAGCCTGGGGCTCCGGGGGAATTCACCCCTCCACTTT

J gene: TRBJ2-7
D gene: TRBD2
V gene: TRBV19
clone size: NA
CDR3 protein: CASSTAGGGSYEQYF
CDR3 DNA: TGTGCCAGTAGTACCGCCGGGGGGGGCTCCTACGAGCAGTACTTC

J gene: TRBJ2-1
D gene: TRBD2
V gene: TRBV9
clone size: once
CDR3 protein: CASSVEASGKYYNEQFF
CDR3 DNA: TGTGCCAGCAGCGTAGAGGCAAGCGGGAAATACTACAATGAGCAGTTCTTC

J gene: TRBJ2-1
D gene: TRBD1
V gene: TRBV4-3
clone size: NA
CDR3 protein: CASSQSGTGNNEQFF
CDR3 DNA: TGCGCCAGCAGCCAATCCGGGACAGGGAACAATGAGCAGTTCTTC

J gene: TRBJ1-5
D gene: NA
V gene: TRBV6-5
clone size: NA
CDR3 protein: CASSPDGTSNQPQHF
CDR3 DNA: TGTGCCAGCAGCCCCGATGGCACTAGCAATCAGCCCCAGCATTTT

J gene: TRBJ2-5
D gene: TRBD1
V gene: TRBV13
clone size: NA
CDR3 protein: CASSLDRGQETQYF
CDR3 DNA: TGTGCCAGCAGCTTAGACAGGGGGCAAGAGACCCAGTACTTC

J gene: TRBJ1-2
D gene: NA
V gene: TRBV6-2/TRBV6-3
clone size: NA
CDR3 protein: CASSDRIHYGYTF
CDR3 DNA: TGTGCCAGCAGCGACAGGATTCACTATGGCTACACCTTC

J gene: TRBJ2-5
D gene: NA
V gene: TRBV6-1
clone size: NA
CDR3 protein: CASSERAGGDLWLNDHTETQYF
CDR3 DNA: TGTGCCAGCAGTGAACGAGCTGGAGGGGATCTCTGGCTAAATGATCATACGGAGACCCAGTACTTC

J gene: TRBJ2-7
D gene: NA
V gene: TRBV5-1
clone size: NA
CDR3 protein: CASSKMGLNEQYF
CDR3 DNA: TGCGCCAGCAGTAAAATGGGACTGAACGAGCAGTACTTC

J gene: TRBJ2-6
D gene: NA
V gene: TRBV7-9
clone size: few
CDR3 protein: CASSWRKSGANVLTF
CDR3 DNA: TGTGCCAGCAGCTGGCGGAAATCTGGGGCCAACGTCCTGACTTTC

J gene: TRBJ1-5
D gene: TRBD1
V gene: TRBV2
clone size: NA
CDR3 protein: CASSASGTGGNQPQHF
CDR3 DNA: TGTGCCAGCAGTGCATCCGGGACAGGGGGCAATCAGCCCCAGCATTTT

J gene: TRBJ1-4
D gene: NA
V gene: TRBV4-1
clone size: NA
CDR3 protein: CASSHLAGAAEKLFF
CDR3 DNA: TGCGCCAGCAGCCATCTAGCGGGGGCGGCGGAAAAACTGTTTTTT

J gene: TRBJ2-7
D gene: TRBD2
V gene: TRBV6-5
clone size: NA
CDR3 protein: CASIWGGTIWEQYF
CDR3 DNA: TGTGCCAGCATCTGGGGGGGGACCATTTGGGAGCAGTACTTC

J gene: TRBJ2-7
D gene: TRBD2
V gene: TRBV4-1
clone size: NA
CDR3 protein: CASSHLTSGRYEQYF
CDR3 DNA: TGCGCCAGCAGCCATTTGACTAGCGGGAGATACGAGCAGTACTTC

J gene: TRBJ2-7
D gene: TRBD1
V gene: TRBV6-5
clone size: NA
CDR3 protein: CASRTGGSSYEQYF
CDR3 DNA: TGTGCCAGCAGGACAGGGGGCTCTTCCTACGAGCAGTACTTC